These T cell receptor beta chains were read from a single sample in a study of OX40 agonist ivuxolimab in advanced cancers. The method was immunoSEQ multiplex PCR; TCRdb's version includes in-frame clones alone and lacks a portion of them. The table has about 60,000 clones, roughly 86% seen once. The sequences come from CD4+ or CD8+ T cells sorted from blood, collected in a trial of the OX40 agonist ivuxolimab. These receptor sequences come from an adult with an advanced solid tumor such as melanoma, head and neck, liver or kidney cancer. CDR3s include the opening cysteine and the closing phenylalanine or tryptophan. Fields, in order: clone size, D gene, V gene, J gene, CDR3 protein, CDR3 DNA. The D gene is left open where the match is weak. Size is omitted from some rows. Given values are once, few, many or a class for expanded clones.

clone_size: NA
d_call: NA
v_call: TRBV9
j_call: TRBJ2-5
cdr3_aa: CASSVDRVETQYF
cdr3_nt: TGTGCCAGCAGCGTAGACAGGGTAGAGACCCAGTACTTC

clone_size: NA
d_call: TRBD1
v_call: TRBV19
j_call: TRBJ2-3
cdr3_aa: CASRDRGTDTQYF
cdr3_nt: TGTGCCAGTAGGGACAGGGGAACAGATACGCAGTATTTT

clone_size: NA
d_call: NA
v_call: TRBV6-1
j_call: TRBJ1-5
cdr3_aa: CASSENQPQHF
cdr3_nt: TGTGCCAGCAGTGAAAATCAGCCCCAGCATTTT

clone_size: NA
d_call: NA
v_call: TRBV4-3
j_call: TRBJ2-7
cdr3_aa: CASSQHRYYEQYF
cdr3_nt: TGCGCCAGCAGCCAACACAGGTACTACGAGCAGTACTTC

clone_size: NA
d_call: NA
v_call: TRBV4-1
j_call: TRBJ2-3
cdr3_aa: CASSSPFRDSQYF
cdr3_nt: TGCGCCAGCAGCTCCCCCTTCCGGGACTCGCAGTATTTT

clone_size: NA
d_call: NA
v_call: TRBV7-2
j_call: TRBJ1-5
cdr3_aa: CASSLVESQPQHF
cdr3_nt: TGTGCCAGCAGCTTAGTAGAGTCTCAGCCCCAGCATTTT

clone_size: NA
d_call: NA
v_call: TRBV5-6
j_call: TRBJ1-1
cdr3_aa: CASSFTDKMVEAFF
cdr3_nt: TGTGCCAGCAGCTTCACGGACAAAATGGTTGAAGCTTTCTTT

clone_size: NA
d_call: TRBD1
v_call: TRBV5-1
j_call: TRBJ1-1
cdr3_aa: CASSRRGQGGSEAFF
cdr3_nt: TGCGCCAGCAGCCGCCGAGGACAGGGAGGGTCTGAAGCTTTCTTT

clone_size: NA
d_call: NA
v_call: TRBV5-6
j_call: TRBJ2-1
cdr3_aa: CASSLVGGMRNEQFF
cdr3_nt: TGTGCCAGCAGCTTGGTGGGGGGTATGCGCAATGAGCAGTTCTTC

clone_size: NA
d_call: NA
v_call: TRBV5-4
j_call: TRBJ2-3
cdr3_aa: CASSPGTATDTQYF
cdr3_nt: TGTGCCAGCAGCCCCGGGACTGCCACAGATACGCAGTATTTT

clone_size: NA
d_call: NA
v_call: TRBV7-6
j_call: TRBJ2-7
cdr3_aa: CASSLGWQEGYEQYF
cdr3_nt: TGTGCCAGCAGCTTAGGTTGGCAGGAGGGCTACGAGCAGTACTTC

clone_size: NA
d_call: NA
v_call: TRBV7-2
j_call: TRBJ1-1
cdr3_aa: CASSPRMSTEAFF
cdr3_nt: TGTGCCAGCAGCCCGAGAATGAGCACTGAAGCTTTCTTT

clone_size: NA
d_call: NA
v_call: TRBV7-2
j_call: TRBJ1-1
cdr3_aa: CASSRTAGRFETEAFF
cdr3_nt: TGTGCCAGCAGCCGGACGGCGGGCAGGTTTGAGACTGAAGCTTTCTTT

clone_size: NA
d_call: NA
v_call: TRBV7-2
j_call: TRBJ1-5
cdr3_aa: CASGAWSNQPQHF
cdr3_nt: TGTGCCAGCGGCGCATGGAGCAATCAGCCCCAGCATTTT

clone_size: NA
d_call: NA
v_call: TRBV19
j_call: TRBJ1-3
cdr3_aa: CASDGGATGNTIYF
cdr3_nt: TGTGCCAGCGACGGGGGGGCAACTGGAAACACCATATATTTT

clone_size: NA
d_call: NA
v_call: TRBV5-6
j_call: TRBJ2-7
cdr3_aa: CASSLGTREYYEQYF
cdr3_nt: TGTGCCAGCAGCCTCGGGACACGCGAATATTACGAGCAGTACTTC

clone_size: NA
d_call: TRBD1
v_call: TRBV10-1
j_call: TRBJ1-6
cdr3_aa: CASRTSQGENSPLHF
cdr3_nt: TGCGCCAGCAGGACCTCGCAGGGGGAGAATTCACCCCTCCACTTT

clone_size: NA
d_call: NA
v_call: TRBV6-5
j_call: TRBJ1-4
cdr3_aa: CASSLGGDEKLFF
cdr3_nt: TGTGCCAGCAGCCTCGGTGGGGATGAAAAACTGTTTTTT

clone_size: NA
d_call: NA
v_call: TRBV5-5
j_call: TRBJ1-4
cdr3_aa: CASSYEGATNEKLFF
cdr3_nt: TGTGCCAGCAGCTACGAGGGGGCAACTAATGAAAAACTGTTTTTT

clone_size: NA
d_call: NA
v_call: TRBV7-2
j_call: TRBJ2-7
cdr3_aa: CASSLGPFSLTVNHEQYF
cdr3_nt: TGTGCCAGCAGCTTAGGACCTTTTAGTCTTACAGTCAACCACGAGCAGTACTTC

clone_size: NA
d_call: NA
v_call: TRBV6-5
j_call: TRBJ2-3
cdr3_aa: CASTPSGRTDTQYF
cdr3_nt: TGTGCCAGCACACCATCTGGGCGGACAGATACGCAGTATTTT

clone_size: once
d_call: NA
v_call: TRBV7-2
j_call: TRBJ1-2
cdr3_aa: CASSSTALQANYGYTF
cdr3_nt: TGTGCCAGCAGTTCCACGGCGCTCCAAGCTAACTATGGCTACACCTTC

clone_size: NA
d_call: NA
v_call: TRBV2
j_call: TRBJ1-4
cdr3_aa: CASIMGEKLFF
cdr3_nt: TGTGCCAGCATTATGGGAGAAAAACTGTTTTTT

clone_size: once
d_call: NA
v_call: TRBV7-2
j_call: TRBJ1-2
cdr3_aa: CASSPLTGNYGYTF
cdr3_nt: TGTGCCAGCAGCCCACTCACAGGGAATTATGGCTACACCTTC

clone_size: few
d_call: NA
v_call: TRBV7-2
j_call: TRBJ1-6
cdr3_aa: CASSLGGSYSPLHF
cdr3_nt: TGTGCCAGCAGCTTAGGAGGCAGCTATTCACCCCTCCACTTT

clone_size: NA
d_call: TRBD1
v_call: TRBV4-2
j_call: TRBJ2-7
cdr3_aa: CASSQGRDSYEQYF
cdr3_nt: TGTGCCAGCAGCCAAGGAAGGGACAGCTACGAGCAGTACTTC

clone_size: NA
d_call: TRBD1
v_call: TRBV19
j_call: TRBJ2-7
cdr3_aa: CASSRTGNPYEQYF
cdr3_nt: TGTGCCAGTAGCAGGACAGGCAATCCCTACGAGCAGTACTTC

clone_size: NA
d_call: NA
v_call: TRBV25-1
j_call: TRBJ1-3
cdr3_aa: CASRDSGGNTIYF
cdr3_nt: TGTGCCAGCAGGGACTCGGGGGGAAACACCATATATTTT

clone_size: NA
d_call: TRBD1
v_call: TRBV2
j_call: TRBJ2-1
cdr3_aa: CASGDREANEQFF
cdr3_nt: TGTGCCAGCGGAGACAGGGAAGCAAATGAGCAGTTCTTC

clone_size: NA
d_call: TRBD2
v_call: TRBV7-9
j_call: TRBJ2-3
cdr3_aa: CASSFGGKSDTQYF
cdr3_nt: TGTGCCAGCAGCTTCGGGGGGAAATCAGATACGCAGTATTTT

clone_size: NA
d_call: TRBD1
v_call: TRBV29-1
j_call: TRBJ2-2
cdr3_aa: CSVRDRENYAGELFF
cdr3_nt: TGCAGCGTGAGGGACAGGGAAAATTACGCCGGGGAGCTGTTTTTT

clone_size: once
d_call: NA
v_call: TRBV19
j_call: TRBJ1-1
cdr3_aa: CASRRSFDTEAFF
cdr3_nt: TGTGCCAGTAGGAGGTCCTTCGACACTGAAGCTTTCTTT

clone_size: NA
d_call: NA
v_call: TRBV11-2
j_call: TRBJ1-1
cdr3_aa: CASSQPPNTEAFF
cdr3_nt: TGTGCCAGCAGCCAACCGCCCAACACTGAAGCTTTCTTT

clone_size: NA
d_call: NA
v_call: TRBV11-2
j_call: TRBJ1-4
cdr3_aa: CASSPLVGFRGEKLFF
cdr3_nt: TGTGCCAGCAGCCCCCTGGTCGGGTTTCGGGGTGAAAAACTGTTTTTT

clone_size: once
d_call: TRBD1
v_call: TRBV7-9
j_call: TRBJ2-7
cdr3_aa: CASSQTGGSYEQYF
cdr3_nt: TGTGCCAGCAGCCAGACAGGGGGCTCCTACGAGCAGTACTTC

clone_size: NA
d_call: NA
v_call: TRBV4-2
j_call: TRBJ2-3
cdr3_aa: CASNPGGRVADTQYF
cdr3_nt: TGTGCCAGCAATCCCGGGGGCAGGGTGGCGGATACGCAGTATTTT

clone_size: NA
d_call: TRBD2
v_call: TRBV4-2
j_call: TRBJ2-5
cdr3_aa: CASSQGSRGGGETQYF
cdr3_nt: TGTGCCAGCAGCCAAGGTTCGCGGGGGGGCGGAGAGACCCAGTACTTC

clone_size: NA
d_call: NA
v_call: TRBV9
j_call: TRBJ1-4
cdr3_aa: CASSLAGGLNEKLFF
cdr3_nt: TGTGCCAGCAGCCTCGCGGGGGGTTTAAATGAAAAACTGTTTTTT

clone_size: once
d_call: NA
v_call: TRBV27
j_call: TRBJ1-2
cdr3_aa: CASTSHGQGSYGYTF
cdr3_nt: TGTGCCAGCACCAGCCACGGCCAGGGTAGCTATGGCTACACCTTC

clone_size: NA
d_call: NA
v_call: TRBV6-1
j_call: TRBJ2-7
cdr3_aa: CASLRREYEQYF
cdr3_nt: TGTGCCAGCCTCAGGAGGGAATACGAGCAGTACTTC

clone_size: NA
d_call: NA
v_call: TRBV6-5
j_call: TRBJ1-3
cdr3_aa: CASSYSPTSGNTIYF
cdr3_nt: TGTGCCAGCAGTTACTCACCCACCTCTGGAAACACCATATATTTT

clone_size: NA
d_call: NA
v_call: TRBV9
j_call: TRBJ2-7
cdr3_aa: CASSPQGGRTYEQYF
cdr3_nt: TGTGCCAGCAGCCCCCAAGGGGGACGAACATACGAGCAGTACTTC

clone_size: NA
d_call: TRBD1
v_call: TRBV13
j_call: TRBJ1-2
cdr3_aa: CASSVQGHNYGYTF
cdr3_nt: TGTGCCAGCAGCGTACAGGGGCATAACTATGGCTACACCTTC

clone_size: NA
d_call: NA
v_call: TRBV6-1
j_call: TRBJ1-2
cdr3_aa: CASSDRGGYTF
cdr3_nt: TGTGCCAGCAGTGACAGGGGAGGCTACACCTTC

clone_size: NA
d_call: NA
v_call: TRBV5-6
j_call: TRBJ1-3
cdr3_aa: CASSLLGEGNTIYF
cdr3_nt: TGTGCCAGCAGCTTGCTGGGGGAAGGAAACACCATATATTTT

clone_size: NA
d_call: NA
v_call: TRBV19
j_call: TRBJ2-7
cdr3_aa: CASSMGWVSVSYEQYF
cdr3_nt: TGTGCCAGTAGTATGGGATGGGTGTCGGTTTCCTACGAGCAGTACTTC

clone_size: NA
d_call: NA
v_call: TRBV5-5
j_call: TRBJ1-6
cdr3_aa: CASSALDRPNSPLHF
cdr3_nt: TGTGCCAGCAGCGCCCTTGACAGGCCCAATTCACCCCTCCACTTT

clone_size: once
d_call: NA
v_call: TRBV7-6
j_call: TRBJ2-1
cdr3_aa: CASSLGGQSNEQFF
cdr3_nt: TGTGCCAGCAGCTTAGGCGGACAGAGCAATGAGCAGTTCTTC

clone_size: NA
d_call: NA
v_call: TRBV12-5
j_call: TRBJ1-5
cdr3_aa: CASGLEVQPQHF
cdr3_nt: TGTGCTAGTGGTTTAGAGGTCCAGCCCCAGCATTTT

clone_size: NA
d_call: NA
v_call: TRBV5-1
j_call: TRBJ1-2
cdr3_aa: CASSLDLGGYGYTF
cdr3_nt: TGCGCCAGCAGCTTGGACCTCGGAGGGTATGGCTACACCTTC